Here is one T cell receptor (beta chain) with its context. This entry is derived from a study of blood T cell repertoires in COVID-19. Produced via immunoSEQ multiplex PCR; TCRdb's table is partial and in-frame only. Of around 100,000 clones listed, more than 75% are singletons. CDR1 is KGHSH, CDR2 LQKENI, per germline. Trimming took off 2 bases at V and 5 bases at J, with 7 bases between the two ends. This CDR3 contains 13 residues. Sample: peripheral blood. The rearrangement joins TRBV18 to TRBJ1-5; D not resolved. The TCR sequence derives from a woman younger than 45 with acute or convalescent COVID-19. The CDR3 is CASSPGVDQPQHF. For the CDR3, the DNA is TGTGCCAGCTCACCAGGAGTAGATCAGCCCCAGCATTTT.